This T cell receptor beta chain was sequenced for a study of beta chain features in type 1 diabetes. Study background: The number of sorted cells examined across all samples was 107,917,701. The study, taken as a whole, reports: High-TCR-expressing cells could be over-represented by cDNA sequencing.

Germline CDR1 reads SEHNR; CDR2 reads FQNEAQ (reference sequence). This CDR3 is 16 amino acids long. The J segment lost 0 bases and the V segment lost 0 bases, leaving 5 bases of the junction unmatched. This clone was observed a few times. Its specificity is unknown. The authors reverse transcribed all of the isolated RNA, so sequencing captured expressed TCRB transcripts. Libraries were prepared by immunoSEQ multiplex PCR; TCRdb keeps only in-frame clonotypes and omits some of them. Of around 150,000 clones in the sample, around 8% are singletons; the top ten hold almost 0.65%. The chain couples TRBV7-9 to TRBJ2-7; 7 nucleotides line up with TRBD2. The sequenced sample consisted of central memory CD4+ T cells from blood. The clonotype comes from a man aged 18 to 29 in good health. CDR3 nucleotides: TGTGCCAGCAGCTTAGCTGCGGGAGTCCCCTCCTACGAGCAGTACTTC. The encoded protein is CASSLAAGVPSYEQYF.